This passage covers 10 T cell receptor beta chains from one sample sequenced in a study of blood T cell repertoires in COVID-19. The table came from immunoSEQ multiplex PCR; TCRdb's copy has only in-frame clones and leaves some out. This sample yields around 250,000 clones, of which around 86% are seen a single time; around 3.6% belongs to the top ten. Sequences were obtained from peripheral blood. These receptors came from a man between 18 and 29 years old with active or convalescent COVID-19.

V and J are TRBV2 and TRBJ2-7, with D perhaps matching TRBD2 (5 bases). V was cut by 7 bases and J by 2 bases, with 9 bases left in between. Looked up from germline, CDR1 is SNHLY and CDR2 is FYNNEI. The CDR3 consists of 12 residues. CDR3 region: CASNGNAYEQYF. Here the CDR3 DNA reads TGTGCCAGCAACGGGAACGCCTACGAGCAGTACTTC.

This clone was found a few times. The chain employs TRBV4-1 and TRBJ1-3, with D perhaps TRBD1 (5 bases). In germline, CDR1 is MGHRA, CDR2 YSYEKL. Trimming shortened V by 1 base and J by 1 base, and 11 bases separated the two germline ends. The CDR3 runs to 16 residues. The CDR3 is CASSQVGGNSGNTIYF. The CDR3 DNA is TGCGCCAGCAGCCAAGTTGGGGGGAATTCTGGAAACACCATATATTTT.

J is TRBJ1-1 and V is TRBV6-5; tentatively, D is TRBD1 (6 bases). CDR3 length: 13 residues. Trimming stripped 6 bases from V and 1 base from J, with 9 bases between. Germline CDR1 reads MNHEY; CDR2 reads SVGAGI. This CDR3 reads CASSKTGNTEAFF. CDR3 DNA: TGTGCCAGCAGCAAGACAGGGAACACTGAAGCTTTCTTT.

Points on this clone: Relative to the germline gene, one junction end is altered; a read error may explain this. CDR3 loop: CASSLDRNFGYTF. The CDR3 region has the DNA TGTGCCAGCAGCCTTGACAGGAACTTTGGCTACACCTTC. The genes are TRBV27 and TRBJ1-2; the D gene is possibly TRBD1 (6 bases). CDR1 is MNHEY and CDR2 is SMNVEV in the germline V gene (reference sequence). The CDR3 length is 13 residues.

Turning to this clone: Other nucleotide sequences in the sample specify the same CDR3. The rearrangement joins TRBV11-3 to TRBJ1-1; a weak D match, TRBD1 (5 bases). V dropped 2 bases and J dropped 1 base, with 8 bases sitting between them. The CDR3 extends over 14 amino acids. Germline V gene lookup returns CDR1 SGHNT and CDR2 YENEEA. CDR3 DNA: TGTGCCAGCAGCTTATCGGGGGGGAACACTGAAGCTTTCTTT. Protein: CASSLSGGNTEAFF.

This clone was observed a single time. The rearrangement uses TRBV5-4 and TRBJ1-2; possible D gene TRBD1, 5 bases. CDR1 SGHNT and CDR2 YYREEE come from the germline V gene (reference sequence). The CDR3 is 14 residues long. With 5 bases removed from V and 0 bases from J, the gap between germline ends came to 11 bases. The CDR3 DNA is TGTGCCAGCAGATCCCAGGGTACTAACTATGGCTACACCTTC. Residues: CASRSQGTNYGYTF.

Only one count was recorded for this clone. The rearrangement uses TRBV4-2 and TRBJ2-1; possibly TRBD1 for D (5 bases). The CDR3 contains 16 residues. The V end was cut by 0 bases, the J end by 4 bases, with 13 bases between. The germline gives CDR1 LGHNA, CDR2 YNFKEQ. CDR3 residues: CASSQDRAGYYNEQFF. The CDR3 DNA follows: TGTGCCAGCAGCCAAGATCGGGCAGGGTATTACAATGAGCAGTTCTTC.

The J gene is TRBJ2-3, the V gene TRBV19, with 11 bases aligning to TRBD2. In germline, CDR1 is LNHDA, CDR2 SQIVND (reference sequence). There are 16 residues in the CDR3. Trimming removed 7 bases from V and 1 base from J; junction bases left unmatched: 7. The CDR3 sequence is CASMTSGLAGTDTQYF. Here the CDR3 DNA reads TGTGCCAGTATGACCTCGGGACTAGCGGGCACAGATACGCAGTATTTT.

The chain uses TRBV7-2 and TRBJ2-3; D may be TRBD2 (6 bases). This CDR3 spans 14 amino acids. Looked up from germline, CDR1 is SGHTA and CDR2 is FQGNSA. The V and J ends lost 3 bases and 2 bases respectively, with 9 bases between them. In DNA form, the CDR3 reads TGTGCCAGCAGCTTGGCGGGGCACACAGATACGCAGTATTTT. It codes for CASSLAGHTDTQYF.

The chain recombines TRBV30 with TRBJ2-7, with 8 bases aligning to TRBD1. V lost 1 base, J lost 7 bases, and 9 bases stayed unmatched. The CDR3 runs to 14 residues. CDR1 and CDR2 (germline): GTSNPN, SVGIG (reference sequence). The CDR3 DNA follows: TGTGCCTGGAGTGCCCAGGGGGCCAGGAGGGAGCAGTACTTC. Translated, it gives CAWSAQGARREQYF.